These 10 T cell receptor beta chains originate from one sample sequenced in a study of T cell responses to AZD1222 COVID-19 vaccine. Method: immunoSEQ multiplex PCR; TCRdb's copy keeps in-frame clones and lacks some. The sample shows roughly 130,000 clones, around 90% of them seen only once. The sample in question was peripheral blood, obtained on day 0 of AZD1222 vaccination. The receptor set was obtained from an adult in good health.

This chain joins TRBV6-2 or TRBV6-3 and TRBJ2-7, with D possibly matching TRBD1 (6 bases). The CDR3 runs to 13 residues. In germline, CDR1 is MNHEY, CDR2 SVGEGT. Trimming left V 6 bases short and J 4 bases short, with 13 bases between. As DNA, the CDR3 is TGTGCCAGCAGCCCTACAGGGATTTACGAGCAGTACTTC. Protein sequence: CASSPTGIYEQYF.

This clone was detected a few times. The V gene is TRBV21-1, the J gene TRBJ1-5; the D call of TRBD1 is as the table states it, not checked on the DNA. TRBV21-1 is shown as a pseudogene. The CDR3 is 18 residues long. The CDR3 region is CASSKVEQGAGGNQPQHF. The CDR3 nucleotides are TGTGCCAGCAGCAAAGTTGAACAGGGGGCTGGTGGCAATCAGCCCCAGCATTTT.

This clone was recorded once. V gene TRBV9 combines with J gene TRBJ1-2, with TRBD1 matching 9 bases. The CDR3 has 14 residues. The germline CDR1 and CDR2 sequences are SGDLS and YYNGEE. J lost 8 bases, V lost 4 bases, and 9 bases had no gene match. As DNA, the CDR3 is TGTGCCAGCAGCCCCAGGACAGGGGAGGGAGGCTACACCTTC. This codes for CASSPRTGEGGYTF.

The chain is built from TRBV6-5 and TRBJ1-1; the D is unclear. The CDR3 contains 12 residues. Germline lookup yields CDR1 MNHEY and CDR2 SVGAGI. Between the trimmed V and J ends, which lost 4 bases and 7 bases, there was a span of 10 bases. The CDR3 is CASSSRAFEAFF. CDR3 nucleotides: TGTGCCAGCAGTTCCCGGGCCTTTGAAGCTTTCTTT.

The chain has TRBV10-2 and TRBJ2-7, with a tentative D call TRBD1 (6 bases). Germline V gene lookup returns CDR1 WSHSY and CDR2 SAAADI. Trimming took off 6 bases at V and 3 bases at J, with 12 bases between the two ends. The CDR3 runs to 13 residues. The CDR3 loop is CASRGTMLYEQYF. In DNA, the CDR3 is TGCGCCAGCAGAGGGACAATGCTCTACGAGCAGTACTTC.

This clone was seen a handful of times. DNA of the CDR3: TGTGCCAGTAGTATAGTGCGGAACACTGAAGCTTTCTTT. As protein: CASSIVRNTEAFF. The chain joins TRBV19 to TRBJ1-1; no definite D call. Trimming took off 1 base at V and 1 base at J, with 4 bases between the two ends. This CDR3 is 13 amino acids long. Looked up from germline, CDR1 is LNHDA and CDR2 is SQIVND (reference sequence).

The count of this clone is one. The chain links TRBV6-1 to TRBJ1-1; D is ambiguous. The V and J ends lost 0 bases and 1 base respectively, with 9 bases between them. Germline CDR1 and CDR2: MNHNS and SASEGT. CDR3 length: 15 amino acids. Here the CDR3 reads CASSEATTANTEAFF. The CDR3 DNA reads as TGTGCCAGCAGTGAAGCGACAACAGCGAACACTGAAGCTTTCTTT.

CDR3 amino acids: CASSLPGRGNEKLFF. In DNA, the CDR3 is TGTGCCAGCAGTCTCCCGGGACGTGGGAATGAAAAACTGTTTTTT. The chain links TRBV5-4 to TRBJ1-4, with D perhaps matching TRBD1 (5 bases). The CDR3 is 15 amino acids. V was trimmed by 5 bases and J by 5 bases, leaving 16 bases between them. The germline V gene encodes CDR1 SGHNT and CDR2 YYREEE (reference sequence).

This chain connects TRBV30 to TRBJ1-4, with no clear D. Germline V gene sequence: CDR1 GTSNPN, CDR2 SVGIG (reference sequence). V gave up 0 bases and J gave up 5 bases, with 7 bases separating them. The CDR3 has 13 residues. This CDR3 is CAWSVRLNEKLFF. The CDR3 DNA is TGTGCCTGGAGTGTGCGATTGAATGAAAAACTGTTTTTT. Variable domain in full (rest from reference TRBV30 and TRBJ1-4): SQTIHQWPATLVQPVGSPLSLECTVEGTSNPNLYWYRQAAGRGLQLLFYSVGIGQISSEVPQNLSASRPQDRQFILSSKKLLLSDSGFYLCAWSVRLNEKLFFGSGTQLSVL.

This clone has only a few counts. The rearrangement uses TRBV19 and TRBJ1-5; 7 bases fit TRBD1. With 4 bases clipped from V and 1 base from J, the junction kept 10 bases outside the gene matches. The CDR3 extends over 17 amino acids. Germline V gives CDR1 LNHDA, CDR2 SQIVND (reference sequence). The CDR3 is CASSTTTGFSSNQPQHF. Written as DNA, the CDR3 is TGTGCCAGTAGTACAACGACAGGGTTCTCCAGCAATCAGCCCCAGCATTTT.